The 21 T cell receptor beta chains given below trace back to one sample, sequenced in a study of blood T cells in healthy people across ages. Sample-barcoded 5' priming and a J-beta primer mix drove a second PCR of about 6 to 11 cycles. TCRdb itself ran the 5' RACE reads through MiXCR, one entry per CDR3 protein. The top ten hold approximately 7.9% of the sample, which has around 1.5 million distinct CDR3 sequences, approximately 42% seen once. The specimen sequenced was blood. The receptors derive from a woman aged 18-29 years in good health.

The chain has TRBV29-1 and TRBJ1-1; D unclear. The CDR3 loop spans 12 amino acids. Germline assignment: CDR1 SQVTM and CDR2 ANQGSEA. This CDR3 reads CTVTGKDTEAFF. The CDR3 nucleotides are TGCACCGTCACGGGGAAGGACACTGAAGCTTTCTTT.

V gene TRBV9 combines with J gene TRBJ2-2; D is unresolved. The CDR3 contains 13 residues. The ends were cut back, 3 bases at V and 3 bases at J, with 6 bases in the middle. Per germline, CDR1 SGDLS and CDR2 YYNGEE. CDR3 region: CASSGWHTGELFF. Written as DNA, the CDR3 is TGTGCCAGCAGCGGTTGGCACACCGGGGAGCTGTTTTTT.

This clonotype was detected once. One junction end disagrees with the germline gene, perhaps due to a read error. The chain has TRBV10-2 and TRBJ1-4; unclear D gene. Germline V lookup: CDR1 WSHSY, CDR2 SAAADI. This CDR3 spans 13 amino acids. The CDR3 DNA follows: TGTGCCATCAGTGATGGTACTAATGAAAAACTGTTTTTT. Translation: CAISDGTNEKLFF.

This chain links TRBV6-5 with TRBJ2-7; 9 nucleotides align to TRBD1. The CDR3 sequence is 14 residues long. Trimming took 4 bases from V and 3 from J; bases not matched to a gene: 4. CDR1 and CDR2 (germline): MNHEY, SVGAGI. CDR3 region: CASSWGQGGYEQYF. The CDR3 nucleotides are TGTGCCAGCAGTTGGGGACAGGGCGGCTACGAGCAGTACTTC.

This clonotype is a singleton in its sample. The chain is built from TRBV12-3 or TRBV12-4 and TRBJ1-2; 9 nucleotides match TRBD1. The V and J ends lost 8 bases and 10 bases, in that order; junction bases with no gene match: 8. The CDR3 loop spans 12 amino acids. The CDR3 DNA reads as TGTGCCAGCCGGGGACAGGGCGCAGCCTACACCTTC. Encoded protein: CASRGQGAAYTF.

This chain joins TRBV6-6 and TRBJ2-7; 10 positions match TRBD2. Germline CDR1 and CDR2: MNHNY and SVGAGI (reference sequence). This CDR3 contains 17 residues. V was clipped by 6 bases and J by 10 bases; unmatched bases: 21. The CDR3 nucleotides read TGTGCCAGCAGCACAACTAGCGGGATCGTCATGTTGGAGGCCCAGTACTTC. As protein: CASSTTSGIVMLEAQYF.

For the CDR3, the DNA is TGTGCCAGCAGCTCAAGTACAGGGGGGCAGCCCCAGCATTTT. This sequence encodes CASSSSTGGQPQHF. The chain uses TRBV3-1 and TRBJ1-5; TRBD1 aligns across 8 bases. CDR3 length equals 14 residues. Trimming at V came to 5 bases and at J to 7 bases, leaving 7 bases not matched to a gene. CDR1 and CDR2 from the germline V gene are LGHDT and YNNKEL (reference sequence). The whole variable domain, remainder taken from reference TRBV3-1 and TRBJ1-5, is DTAVSQTPKYLVTQMGNDKSIKCEQNLGHDTMYWYKQDSKKFLKIMFSYNNKELIINETVPNRFSPKSPDKAHLNLHINSLELGDSAVYFCASSSSTGGQPQHFGDGTRLSIL.

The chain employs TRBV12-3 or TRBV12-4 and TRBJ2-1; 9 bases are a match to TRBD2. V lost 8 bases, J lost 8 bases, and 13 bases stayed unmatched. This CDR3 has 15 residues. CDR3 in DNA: TGTGCCAGCCTACGGTGGCTAGCGGGGATCTATGAGCAGTTCTTC. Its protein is CASLRWLAGIYEQFF.

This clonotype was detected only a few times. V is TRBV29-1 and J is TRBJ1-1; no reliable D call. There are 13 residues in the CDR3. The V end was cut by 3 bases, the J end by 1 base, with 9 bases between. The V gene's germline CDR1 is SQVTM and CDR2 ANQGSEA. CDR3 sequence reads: CSVEWPTNTEAFF. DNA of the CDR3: TGCAGCGTTGAGTGGCCGACGAACACTGAAGCTTTCTTT.

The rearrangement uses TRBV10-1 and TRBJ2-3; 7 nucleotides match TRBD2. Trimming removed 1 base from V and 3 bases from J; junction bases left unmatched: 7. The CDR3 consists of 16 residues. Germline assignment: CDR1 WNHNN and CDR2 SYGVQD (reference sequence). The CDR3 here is CASSEWRESETDTQYF. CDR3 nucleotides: TGCGCCAGCAGTGAGTGGCGGGAGAGCGAAACAGATACGCAGTATTTT.

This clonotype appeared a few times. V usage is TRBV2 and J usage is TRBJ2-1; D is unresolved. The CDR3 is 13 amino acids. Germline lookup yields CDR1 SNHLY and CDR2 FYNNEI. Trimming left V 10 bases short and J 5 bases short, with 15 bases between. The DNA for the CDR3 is TGTGCCATCTACAACCAGGCGAACAATGAGCAGTTCTTC. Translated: CAIYNQANNEQFF.

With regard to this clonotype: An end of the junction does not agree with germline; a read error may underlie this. The DNA of the CDR3 is TGTGCCAGCAGCTTGGGCGGAGATACGCGGTATTTT. It yields the protein CASSLGGDTRYF. This chain connects TRBV7-9 to TRBJ2-3; no definite D call. Germline CDR1 and CDR2: SEHNR and FQNEAQ (reference sequence). The CDR3 consists of 12 residues.

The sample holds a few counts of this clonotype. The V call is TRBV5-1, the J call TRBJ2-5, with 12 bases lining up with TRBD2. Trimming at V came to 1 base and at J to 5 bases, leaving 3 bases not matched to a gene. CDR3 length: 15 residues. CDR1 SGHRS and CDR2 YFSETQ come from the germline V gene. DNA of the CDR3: TGCGCCAGCAGCTTGATGGGGACTAGCGGGGAGACCCAGTACTTC. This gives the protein CASSLMGTSGETQYF.

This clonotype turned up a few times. In DNA, the CDR3 is TGCAGTGCTTCCCAGACTAGCGGGAGGGTCGAGCAGTACTTC. Encoded protein: CSASQTSGRVEQYF. This sequence joins TRBV20-1 and TRBJ2-7; 14 positions match TRBD2. This CDR3 spans 14 amino acids. The J segment lost 6 bases and the V segment lost 5 bases, leaving 6 bases of the junction unmatched. CDR1 and CDR2 from the germline V gene are DFQATT and SNEGSKA (reference sequence).

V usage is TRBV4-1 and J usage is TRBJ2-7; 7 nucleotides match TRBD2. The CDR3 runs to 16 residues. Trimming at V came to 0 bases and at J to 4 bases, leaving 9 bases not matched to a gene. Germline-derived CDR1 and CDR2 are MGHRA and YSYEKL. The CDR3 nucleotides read TGCGCCAGCAGCCAAGATCTGGCGGGAGACCATTACGAGCAGTACTTC. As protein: CASSQDLAGDHYEQYF.

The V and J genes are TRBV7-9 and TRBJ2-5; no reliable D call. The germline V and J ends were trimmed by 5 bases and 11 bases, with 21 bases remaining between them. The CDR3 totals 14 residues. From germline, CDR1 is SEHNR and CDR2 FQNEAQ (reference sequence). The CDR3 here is CASSNLLGADEQYF. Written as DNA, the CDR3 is TGTGCCAGCAGCAACCTTCTGGGCGCCGATGAGCAGTACTTC.

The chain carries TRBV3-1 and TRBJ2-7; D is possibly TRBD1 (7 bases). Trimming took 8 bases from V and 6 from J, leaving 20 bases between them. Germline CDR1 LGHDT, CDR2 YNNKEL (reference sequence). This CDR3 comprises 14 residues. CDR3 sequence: CASAWGRGAVEQYF. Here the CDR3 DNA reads TGTGCCAGCGCTTGGGGCAGGGGGGCCGTCGAGCAGTACTTC.

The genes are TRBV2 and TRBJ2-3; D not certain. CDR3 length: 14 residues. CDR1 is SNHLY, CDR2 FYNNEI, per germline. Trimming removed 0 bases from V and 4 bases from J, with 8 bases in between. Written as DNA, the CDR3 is TGTGCCAGCAGTGAAGCAGAGGACGCAGATACGCAGTATTTT. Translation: CASSEAEDADTQYF.

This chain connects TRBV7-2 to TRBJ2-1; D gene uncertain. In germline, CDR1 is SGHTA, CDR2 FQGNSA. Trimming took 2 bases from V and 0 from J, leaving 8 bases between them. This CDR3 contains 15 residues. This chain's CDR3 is CASSLSVGSYNEQFF. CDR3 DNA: TGTGCCAGCAGCTTATCTGTCGGCTCCTACAATGAGCAGTTCTTC.

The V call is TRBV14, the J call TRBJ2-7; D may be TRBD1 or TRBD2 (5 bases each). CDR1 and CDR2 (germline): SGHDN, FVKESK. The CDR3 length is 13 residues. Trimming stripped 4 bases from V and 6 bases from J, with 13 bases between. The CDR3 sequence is CASSRIPGREQYF. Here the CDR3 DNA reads TGTGCCAGCAGCCGCATTCCGGGACGCGAGCAGTACTTC.

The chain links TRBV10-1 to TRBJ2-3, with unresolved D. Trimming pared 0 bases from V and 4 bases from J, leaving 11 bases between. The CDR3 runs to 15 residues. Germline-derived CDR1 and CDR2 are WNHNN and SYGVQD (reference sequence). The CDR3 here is CASSESKQRADTQYF. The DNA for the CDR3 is TGCGCCAGCAGTGAGTCAAAGCAAAGGGCAGATACGCAGTATTTT.